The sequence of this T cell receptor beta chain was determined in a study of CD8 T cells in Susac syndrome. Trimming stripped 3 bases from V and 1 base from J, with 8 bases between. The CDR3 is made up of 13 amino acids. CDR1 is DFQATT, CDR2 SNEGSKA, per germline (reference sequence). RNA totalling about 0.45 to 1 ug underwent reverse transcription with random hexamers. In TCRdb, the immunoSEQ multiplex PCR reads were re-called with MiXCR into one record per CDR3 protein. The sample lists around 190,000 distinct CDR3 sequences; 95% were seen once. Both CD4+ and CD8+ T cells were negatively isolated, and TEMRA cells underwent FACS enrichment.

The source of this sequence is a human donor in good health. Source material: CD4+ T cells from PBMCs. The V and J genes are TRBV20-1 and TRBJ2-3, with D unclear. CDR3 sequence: CSASGGGTDTQYF. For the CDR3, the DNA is TGCAGTGCTAGTGGTGGGGGCACAGATACGCAGTATTTT.